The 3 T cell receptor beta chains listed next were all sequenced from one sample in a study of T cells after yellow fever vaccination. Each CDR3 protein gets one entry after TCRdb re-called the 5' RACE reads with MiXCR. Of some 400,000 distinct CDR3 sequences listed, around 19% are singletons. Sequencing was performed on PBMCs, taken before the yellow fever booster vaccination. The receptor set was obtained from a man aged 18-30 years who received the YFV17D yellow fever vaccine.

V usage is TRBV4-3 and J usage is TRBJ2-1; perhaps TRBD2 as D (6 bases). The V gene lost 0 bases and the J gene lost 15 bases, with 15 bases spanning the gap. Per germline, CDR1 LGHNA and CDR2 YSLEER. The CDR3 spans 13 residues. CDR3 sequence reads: CASSQEQLASMFF. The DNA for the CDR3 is TGCGCCAGCAGCCAAGAACAGCTAGCGAGTATGTTCTTC.

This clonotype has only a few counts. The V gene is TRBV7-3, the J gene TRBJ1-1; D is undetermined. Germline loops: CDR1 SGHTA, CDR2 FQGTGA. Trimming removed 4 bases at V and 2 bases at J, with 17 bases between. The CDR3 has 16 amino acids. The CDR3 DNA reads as TGTGCCAGCAGCTCCCACCCCCCGAGCACCAACACTGAAGCTTTCTTT. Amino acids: CASSSHPPSTNTEAFF. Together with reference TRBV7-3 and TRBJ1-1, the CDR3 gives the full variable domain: GAGVSQTPSNKVTEKGKYVELRCDPISGHTALYWYRQSLGQGPEFLIYFQGTGAADDSGLPNDRFFAVRPEGSVSTLKIQRTERGDSAVYLCASSSHPPSTNTEAFFGQGTRLTVV.

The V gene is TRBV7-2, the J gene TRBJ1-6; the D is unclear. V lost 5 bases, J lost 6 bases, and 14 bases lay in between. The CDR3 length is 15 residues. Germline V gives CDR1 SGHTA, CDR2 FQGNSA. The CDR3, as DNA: TGTGCCAGCAGCCCCCGGGTCAGCTCTAATTCACCCCTCCACTTT. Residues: CASSPRVSSNSPLHF.